The 21 T cell receptor beta chains in this list originate from one sample, sequenced in a study of blood T cell repertoires in COVID-19. TCRdb's table, derived via immunoSEQ multiplex PCR, lists solely in-frame clones and lacks some. The sample consists of 200,000 or so clones, approximately 85% of them appearing once. The sequenced sample consisted of peripheral blood. The receptors derive from a man aged 50 to 60 who had recovered from COVID-19.

V is TRBV5-1 and J is TRBJ2-3, with a weak D call TRBD2 (5 bases). The CDR3 length is 16 residues. In germline, CDR1 is SGHRS, CDR2 YFSETQ. With 0 bases removed from V and 0 bases from J, the gap between germline ends came to 11 bases. The CDR3 protein is CASSLDGGGSTDTQYF. The CDR3 coding sequence is TGCGCCAGCAGCTTGGATGGCGGAGGTAGCACAGATACGCAGTATTTT.

This clone came up once. The chain has TRBV2 and TRBJ1-5; 9 bases match TRBD1. Germline lookup yields CDR1 SNHLY and CDR2 FYNNEI. This CDR3 is 14 amino acids long. The trim removed 6 bases at V and 3 bases at J, leaving 3 bases unmatched. The CDR3 spells CASSRDRANQPQHF. CDR3 nucleotides: TGTGCCAGCAGCAGGGACAGGGCCAATCAGCCCCAGCATTTT.

The chain employs TRBV30 and TRBJ1-5; 7 bases are shared with TRBD1. V shed 1 base, J shed 7 bases, and the junction held 4 bases outside the gene matches. This CDR3 has 13 amino acids. The germline gives CDR1 GTSNPN, CDR2 SVGIG (reference sequence). This CDR3 is CAWSGAGGQPQHF. The DNA of the CDR3 is TGTGCCTGGAGTGGGGCAGGGGGGCAGCCCCAGCATTTT.

Remarks on this clone: Different DNA sequences within this sample yield the same CDR3. The V gene is TRBV4-2, the J gene TRBJ2-7, with D perhaps TRBD2 (5 bases). Per germline, CDR1 LGHNA and CDR2 YNFKEQ. Trimming removed 0 bases from V and 2 bases from J, with 8 bases in between. The CDR3 extends over 14 amino acids. CDR3 sequence: CASSQDRGPYEQYF. The CDR3 DNA is TGTGCCAGCAGCCAAGATAGAGGGCCCTACGAGCAGTACTTC.

CDR3 in amino acids: CASSKGGSYNEQFF. The CDR3 DNA reads as TGTGCCAGCAGTAAAGGCGGATCCTACAATGAGCAGTTCTTC. This chain connects TRBV27 to TRBJ2-1; D is unresolved. The V gene lost 5 bases and the J gene lost 1 base, with 9 bases spanning the gap. Looked up from germline, CDR1 is MNHEY and CDR2 is SMNVEV (reference sequence). CDR3 length: 14 amino acids.

This chain uses TRBV30 with TRBJ1-4, with TRBD1 identical over 9 bases. V gave up 2 bases and J gave up 7 bases; unmatched junction bases: 8. This CDR3 spans 15 amino acids. Germline V lookup: CDR1 GTSNPN, CDR2 SVGIG (reference sequence). The chain's CDR3 is CAWSLKTGGSEKLFF. The CDR3 nucleotides read TGTGCCTGGAGTCTAAAGACAGGGGGTAGTGAAAAACTGTTTTTT.

The chain has TRBV18 and TRBJ2-7, with 8 bases fitting TRBD1. CDR3 length: 14 amino acids. V shed 3 bases and J 5 bases; nucleotides not matched to a gene: 6. Germline CDR1 and CDR2: KGHSH and LQKENI. CDR3: CASSPQDRADEQYF. In DNA, the CDR3 is TGTGCCAGCTCACCGCAGGACAGGGCCGACGAGCAGTACTTC.

This clone was detected only once. The chain combines TRBV3-1 (or the pseudogene TRBV3-2) with TRBJ2-3; 9 nucleotides agree with TRBD2. Unmatched junction bases numbered 13, after V lost 0 bases and J lost 6 bases. The length of the CDR3 is 18 residues. Germline V gene lookup returns CDR1 LGHDT and CDR2 YNNKEL (reference sequence). CDR3 sequence (DNA): TGTGCCAGCAGCCAAGATATTATTGGAAGCGGGAGGCGGGATACGCAGTATTTT. Its translation is CASSQDIIGSGRRDTQYF.

The genes are TRBV9 and TRBJ2-1, with 8 bases matching TRBD2. Germline V gives CDR1 SGDLS, CDR2 YYNGEE. The CDR3 is 15 residues long. V gave up 6 bases and J gave up 3 bases; unmatched junction bases: 8. CDR3 sequence reads: CASTAGTRGYNEQFF. As DNA, the CDR3 is TGTGCCAGCACCGCCGGGACTAGAGGCTACAATGAGCAGTTCTTC. Variable domain in full (rest from reference TRBV9 and TRBJ2-1): DSGVTQTPKHLITATGQRVTLRCSPRSGDLSVYWYQQSLDQGLQFLIQYYNGEERAKGNILERFSAQQFPDLHSELNLSSLELGDSALYFCASTAGTRGYNEQFFGPGTRLTVL.

This chain joins TRBV6-6 and TRBJ1-5; perhaps TRBD1 as D (5 bases). Germline V CDR1 and CDR2: MNHNY, SVGAGI (reference sequence). CDR3 length: 15 amino acids. The ends were cut back, 7 bases at V and 6 bases at J, with 19 bases in the middle. The CDR3 is CASTKKGDLFQPQHF. The CDR3 coding sequence is TGTGCCAGCACCAAAAAAGGGGACTTATTTCAGCCCCAGCATTTT.

The chain combines TRBV10-1 with TRBJ1-6, with TRBD1 matching over 8 bases. Losses at the gene ends were 8 bases for V and 8 bases for J; bases not matched to a gene: 8. CDR1 and CDR2 (germline): WNHNN, SYGVQD (reference sequence). The CDR3 is 14 amino acids. CDR3 nucleotides: TGCGCCAGCCTGTTTGGGACAGGAGATTCACCCCTCCACTTT. Translating it yields CASLFGTGDSPLHF.

A few counts support this clone. V usage is TRBV5-6 and J usage is TRBJ2-7; 10 bases are shared with TRBD2. Germline trimming cut 4 bases from V and 2 bases from J; bases unmatched to any gene: 6. This CDR3 spans 15 amino acids. The germline CDR1 and CDR2 sequences are SGHDT and YYEEEE. This CDR3 reads CASSLRTSGAYEQYF. CDR3 DNA sequence: TGTGCCAGCAGCCTCAGGACTAGCGGAGCCTACGAGCAGTACTTC.

The chain combines TRBV18 with TRBJ2-2; D may be TRBD1 (6 bases). The V end was cut by 6 bases, the J end by 5 bases, with 19 bases between. CDR1 is KGHSH, CDR2 LQKENI, per germline. The CDR3 is made up of 16 amino acids. The CDR3 DNA reads as TGTGCCAGCTCTTCAAACAGGGCGAGACTAACCGGGGAGCTGTTTTTT. Its translation: CASSSNRARLTGELFF.

CDR3 sequence (DNA): TGTGCCAGTAGTATAGTAACTAGCCTTTCCTACAATGAGCAGTTCTTC. Translating it yields CASSIVTSLSYNEQFF. The chain carries TRBV19 and TRBJ2-1; the D gene is possibly TRBD2 (6 bases). The CDR3 covers 16 residues. CDR1 is LNHDA and CDR2 is SQIVND in the germline V gene (reference sequence). V was shortened by 1 base and J by 1 base, with 11 bases between the two germline ends. Based on the CDR3 plus reference TRBV19 and TRBJ2-1, the full variable domain is DGGITQSPKYLFRKEGQNVTLSCEQNLNHDAMYWYRQDPGQGLRLIYYSQIVNDFQKGDIAEGYSVSREKKESFPLTVTSAQKNPTAFYLCASSIVTSLSYNEQFFGPGTRLTVL.

The rearrangement uses TRBV6-5 and TRBJ1-1, with a tentative D call TRBD1 (5 bases). This CDR3 is 12 amino acids long. The germline gives CDR1 MNHEY, CDR2 SVGAGI. Trimming shortened V by 6 bases and J by 7 bases, and 12 bases separated the two germline ends. The CDR3 reads CASSTGMGEAFF. The CDR3, as DNA: TGTGCCAGCAGCACAGGAATGGGTGAAGCTTTCTTT.

Turning to this clone: The limits of the CDR3 on the DNA are not certain, so only TCRdb's listed CDR3 is given. The V gene is TRBV19, the J gene TRBJ1-1. The CDR3 is 15 residues long, counting both termini. Germline CDR1 is LNHDA and CDR2 is SQIVND (reference sequence). The CDR3 protein is CASSFGEGRNTEAFF.

The chain joins TRBV6-5 to TRBJ1-2, with TRBD1 matching 7 bases. V was clipped by 0 bases and J by 3 bases; unmatched bases: 4. The length of the CDR3 is 15 residues. The germline gives CDR1 MNHEY, CDR2 SVGAGI. CDR3 loop: CASSYSGGVDYGYTF. DNA for the CDR3: TGTGCCAGCAGTTACTCAGGGGGCGTAGACTATGGCTACACCTTC.

Worth noting for this clone: Other DNA sequences in the sample encode the same CDR3. The chain employs TRBV6-5 and TRBJ1-1; perhaps TRBD1 as D (6 bases). The CDR3 runs to 13 residues. Germline V gene data show CDR1 as MNHEY and CDR2 as SVGAGI. Trimming cost V 6 bases and J 1 base, with 9 bases left between them. The chain's CDR3 is CASSKTGNTEAFF. DNA for the CDR3: TGTGCCAGCAGCAAGACAGGGAACACTGAAGCTTTCTTT.

The rearrangement joins TRBV14 to TRBJ1-1; TRBD1 is a possible D gene (5 bases). Per the germline V gene, CDR1 is SGHDN and CDR2 is FVKESK. This CDR3 contains 16 residues. Trimming pared 1 base from V and 5 bases from J, leaving 17 bases between. The CDR3 sequence is CASSQVKGASLTEAFF. CDR3 nucleotide sequence: TGTGCCAGCAGCCAAGTGAAAGGGGCCTCGTTGACTGAAGCTTTCTTT.

Here the CDR3 DNA reads TGTGCCAGCTCACCAGATCGGGAAAAACTGTTTTTT. It is translated as CASSPDREKLFF. The chain has TRBV18 and TRBJ1-4; D not resolved. The CDR3 contains 12 residues. Trimming pared 2 bases from V and 8 bases from J, leaving 6 bases between. Germline V gives CDR1 KGHSH, CDR2 LQKENI.

The J gene is TRBJ2-5, the V gene TRBV7-9; possibly TRBD1 for D (6 bases). The CDR3 has 14 residues. Trimming took off 3 bases at V and 4 bases at J, with 12 bases between the two ends. In germline, CDR1 is SEHNR, CDR2 FQNEAQ (reference sequence). The CDR3 here is CASSFTGLVETQYF. In DNA, the CDR3 is TGTGCCAGCAGCTTCACAGGGTTGGTAGAGACCCAGTACTTC.